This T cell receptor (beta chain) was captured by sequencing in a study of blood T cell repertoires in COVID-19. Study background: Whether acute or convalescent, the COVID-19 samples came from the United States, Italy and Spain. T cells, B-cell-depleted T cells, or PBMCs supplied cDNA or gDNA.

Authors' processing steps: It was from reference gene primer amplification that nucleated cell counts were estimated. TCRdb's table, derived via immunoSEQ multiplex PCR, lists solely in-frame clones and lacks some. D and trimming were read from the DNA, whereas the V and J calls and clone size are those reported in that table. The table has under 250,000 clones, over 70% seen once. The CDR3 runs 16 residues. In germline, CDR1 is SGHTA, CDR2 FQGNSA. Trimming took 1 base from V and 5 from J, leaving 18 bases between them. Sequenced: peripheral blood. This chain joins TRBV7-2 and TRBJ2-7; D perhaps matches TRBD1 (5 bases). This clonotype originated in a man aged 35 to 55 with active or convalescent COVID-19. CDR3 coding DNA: TGTGCCAGCAGCTTAGGACAGACAACCAATCGGGACGAGCAGTACTTC. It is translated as CASSLGQTTNRDEQYF.